This T cell receptor (beta chain) was sequenced in a study of T-cell reconstitution after alpha-beta-depleted transplantation in children (TCRdb year 2016). Study-wide context: Using TCR repertoire profiling, the study quantitatively followed how T-cell immune reconstitution unfolded in children after TCRalphabeta/CD19-depleted allogeneic hematopoietic cell transplantation.

The treatment or condition label for this specimen denotes: allogeneic hematopoietic cell transplantation with graft depleted of TCRalphabeta T cells and CD19 B cells. TCRalphabeta/CD19-depleted allogeneic hematopoietic cell grafts were given to the transplant recipients, all of whom were children. The method behind the library was PCR. Sequencing took place on an Illumina HiSeq 2500. To normalize quantification of the TCRbeta repertoire, the TCR libraries were built with molecular barcoding that relied on unique molecular identifiers. Starting from the raw public reads, TCRdb applied fastp trimming at Q25, assembled clones with MiXCR and retained in-frame beta chains. Rows are unified per CDR3 protein, each entry keeping the most common DNA and genes. The sample records tens of thousands of distinct CDR3 sequences, about 6.3% of which are singletons. 5.5% to 7% of the sample is held by the ten biggest clonotypes.

From a lookup of the germline V gene, CDR1 and CDR2 are MDHEN and SYDVKM. Including cysteine and phenylalanine, the CDR3 has 12 amino acids. Only the CDR3 portion is preserved as DNA: 36 bases, with reading frame beginning at the first base. Beyond this particular receptor, the publication reports: Over subsequent months, a decline in hyperexpanded clone frequencies was noted, and after one year, T-cell counts and TCRbeta diversity were mostly ascribed to newly produced T cells. The apparently early alphabetaT-cell count recovery about two months after transplant was reportedly dependent on only several hundred rapidly expanded clones derived from non-depleted graft cells. In some patients, the high TCRbeta diversity seen at day 60 was put down to recipient T cells and intrathymic progenitors that had survived conditioning.

At least ten counts were recorded for this clonotype. Its antigen has not been determined. A read error is possible here, since a much larger clone lies one base away. The sequence is built from TRBV28 and TRBJ1-4; D gene: possibly TRBD1, on 5 matching bases. This specimen was PBMCs, mostly from graft donor cells, taken 180 days after TCRalphabeta/CD19-depleted stem cell transplant. This receptor was obtained from a male patient younger than 18 who had a stem cell transplant for acute myeloid leukemia, so the T cells may come from the graft donor. CDR3 region: CALGEVGDKLFF. The bases are TGTGCTCTAGGGGAGGTGGGTGATAAACTGTTTTTT.